The table lists the clone carrying this T cell receptor beta chain with a few counts. Its antigen remains unidentified. Assay: immunoSEQ multiplex PCR; the TCRdb copy retains only in-frame clones and omits some. The table shows 600,000 to 800,000 clones, with roughly 72% occurring only once. The sample belongs to a study of shared clonotypes between healthy human individuals. General observations from the study: The represented genetic and exposure-history diversity was limited by the small number of donors.

This CDR3 contains 14 residues. Germline lookup yields CDR1 LNHNV and CDR2 YYDKDF (reference sequence). J gave up 8 bases and V 0 bases, and 2 bases lay outside the gene matches. V and J are TRBV15 and TRBJ2-1; 9 bases line up with TRBD2. The clonotype originates from a young woman in good health. Sequenced: memory CD4+ T cells sorted from blood. Subset described: CD45RA-negative fraction. The CDR3 DNA is TGTGCCACCAGCAGAGAATTAGCGGGAGATGAGCAGTTCTTC. Amino acids: CATSRELAGDEQFF.